A single sample is the source of the 23 T cell receptor beta chains below, sequenced in a study of Graves' ophthalmopathy and Graves' hyperthyroidism. RNA transcripts were the source from which TCR beta CDR3 regions were amplified. HTBI primers were employed in first-round RT-PCR, then a second-round multiplex PCR followed. TCRdb analysed the multiplex PCR reads with MiXCR anew, one entry per CDR3 protein. The repertoire includes around 1.1 million distinct CDR3 sequences, 36% of them detected once, and approximately 10% sits in the top ten. The source material was peripheral blood or thyroid tissue (not recorded which). Source of these receptors: an adult man with Graves' hyperthyroidism.

The chain employs TRBV7-6 and TRBJ1-5; D is possibly TRBD1 (6 bases). Per the germline V gene, CDR1 is SGHVS and CDR2 is FNYEAQ. CDR3 length: 13 amino acids. The V gene lost 4 bases and the J gene lost 16 bases, with 20 bases spanning the gap. CDR3 DNA: TGTGCCAGCAGCTACAACACCGGGGGCGTAAGACATTTT. The encoded protein is CASSYNTGGVRHF.

This clonotype was counted between two and nine times. The chain links TRBV9 to TRBJ2-7; D may match TRBD1 or TRBD2 (6 bases each). The CDR3 has 16 residues. V was pared by 4 bases and J by 4 bases, with 21 bases between. From germline, CDR1 is SGDLS and CDR2 YYNGEE. In nucleotides, the CDR3 is TGTGCCAGCAGCCAAGGGGTCACCCGGGGGCCTTACGAGCAGTACTTC. It codes for CASSQGVTRGPYEQYF.

This clonotype was recorded a few times. The chain uses TRBV10-3 and TRBJ2-2, with 11 bases fitting TRBD2. Germline CDR1 is ENHRY and CDR2 is SYGVKD. The V segment lost 5 bases and the J segment 5 bases; nucleotides outside the gene matches: 7. The CDR3 has 16 residues. The CDR3 loop is CAISPGTSGGTGELFF. In nucleotides, the CDR3 is TGTGCCATCAGTCCAGGGACTAGCGGAGGTACCGGGGAGCTGTTTTTT.

This clonotype was seen a handful of times. This sequence joins TRBV10-3 and TRBJ2-6, with D tentatively TRBD1 or TRBD2 (5 bases each). Trimming removed 6 bases at V and 3 bases at J, with 18 bases between. Germline V CDR1 and CDR2: ENHRY, SYGVKD. The CDR3 is 17 amino acids. The CDR3 sequence is CAISRQREGLGANVLTF. The CDR3 nucleotides are TGTGCCATCAGCCGACAGCGCGAGGGGCTTGGGGCCAACGTCCTGACTTTC.

V usage is TRBV29-1 and J usage is TRBJ1-1; 9 bases are shared with TRBD1. The V and J ends lost 4 bases and 4 bases, in that order; junction bases with no gene match: 13. The germline V gene encodes CDR1 SQVTM and CDR2 ANQGSEA. The CDR3 covers 16 residues. CDR3: CSVGGGQGGPGTEAFF. In nucleotides, the CDR3 is TGCAGCGTTGGAGGGGGACAGGGAGGGCCTGGCACTGAAGCTTTCTTT.

In regard to this clonotype: A single base separates this from a much larger clone, so it may be a read error. V usage is TRBV7-3 and J usage is TRBJ2-5; the D is unclear. The J call may not be correct, given that the DNA end is closer to TRBJ2-1. The germline CDR1 and CDR2 sequences are SGHTA and FQGTGA. The CDR3 runs 14 residues. The CDR3 protein is CASSPTASQETQFF. The DNA for the CDR3 is TGTGCCAGCAGCCCCACGGCGTCCCAAGAGACCCAGTTCTTC.

V usage is TRBV5-6 and J usage is TRBJ2-7; a weak D match, TRBD1 (6 bases). Germline values: CDR1 SGHDT, CDR2 YYEEEE. The CDR3 extends over 14 amino acids. Trimming removed 5 bases from V and 2 bases from J, with 14 bases in between. The chain's CDR3 is CASSLWDKTYEQYF. The CDR3 DNA sequence: TGTGCCAGCAGTTTATGGGACAAGACCTACGAGCAGTACTTC.

At least ten counts were recorded for this clonotype. The V call is TRBV7-9, the J call TRBJ2-7; the D is unclear. The CDR3 has 15 residues. Trimming stripped 2 bases from V and 3 bases from J, with 14 bases between. The germline gives CDR1 SEHNR, CDR2 FQNEAQ (reference sequence). As DNA, the CDR3 is TGTGCCAGCAGCTTACATCCGACGGTTGACTACGAGCAGTACTTC. Encoded protein: CASSLHPTVDYEQYF.

The chain recombines TRBV15 with TRBJ1-5, with D tentatively TRBD1 (5 bases). V was trimmed by 3 bases and J by 4 bases, leaving 16 bases between them. The CDR3 sequence is 16 residues long. CDR1 and CDR2 (germline): LNHNV, YYDKDF (reference sequence). The CDR3 DNA sequence: TGTGCCACCAGCAGCGAAGCGGGACCGGTAAATCAGCCCCAGCATTTT. It codes for CATSSEAGPVNQPQHF.

This clonotype came up a few times. The rearrangement joins TRBV11-2 to TRBJ1-1, with TRBD1 as a possible D gene (5 bases). The germline gives CDR1 SGHAT, CDR2 FQNNGV. This CDR3 contains 18 residues. Trimming shortened V by 0 bases and J by 0 bases, and 17 bases separated the two germline ends. The CDR3 protein is CASSLEGPWAIMNTEAFF. CDR3 in DNA: TGTGCCAGCAGCTTAGAGGGGCCCTGGGCAATCATGAACACTGAAGCTTTCTTT.

This rearrangement joins TRBV7-2 to TRBJ1-2, with TRBD1 as a possible D gene (6 bases). CDR1 is SGHTA, CDR2 FQGNSA, per germline. The CDR3 spans 15 residues. The V gene lost 5 bases and the J gene lost 7 bases, with 20 bases spanning the gap. CDR3 loop: CASSPDRSLGVGYTF. Written as DNA, the CDR3 is TGTGCCAGCAGCCCTGACAGGTCCCTGGGGGTTGGCTACACCTTC.

This clonotype was counted at least ten times. The V call is TRBV11-2, the J call TRBJ2-2; 7 nucleotides line up with TRBD2. CDR1 is SGHAT and CDR2 is FQNNGV in the germline V gene. The CDR3 runs to 15 residues. V dropped 3 bases and J dropped 5; count of bases not matched to a gene: 6. CDR3 residues: CASSFSSGRTGELFF. The CDR3 coding sequence is TGTGCCAGCAGCTTTTCTAGCGGAAGGACCGGGGAGCTGTTTTTT.

This clonotype was found many times. The genes are TRBV7-9 and TRBJ1-6, with 8 bases that match TRBD1. The CDR3 is made up of 16 amino acids. V was pared by 4 bases and J by 4 bases, with 6 bases of the junction left unmatched. Germline CDR1 is SEHNR and CDR2 is FQNEAQ (reference sequence). CDR3 sequence: CASSSQGARYNSPLHF. CDR3 nucleotide sequence: TGTGCCAGCAGCTCCCAGGGGGCGCGATATAATTCACCCCTCCACTTT.

Comments on this clonotype: The junction departs from germline at one end; a sequencing error may be responsible. The chain combines TRBV6-5 with TRBJ2-5; D possibly corresponds to TRBD2 (5 bases). The CDR3 is made up of 13 amino acids. Germline values: CDR1 MNHEY, CDR2 SVGAGI. This chain's CDR3 is CAISPWAGETQYF. The CDR3 nucleotides are TGTGCCATCAGTCCGTGGGCGGGAGAGACCCAGTACTTC.

This clonotype was seen repeatedly, ten times or more. The gene calls are TRBV7-2 and TRBJ2-5; 10 bases are a match to TRBD1. The V gene's germline CDR1 is SGHTA and CDR2 FQGNSA. There are 17 residues in the CDR3. V lost 7 bases and J lost 3; bases outside the gene matches: 14. This CDR3 reads CASKPGQGFSGKETQYF. The CDR3 DNA reads as TGTGCCAGCAAACCGGGACAGGGGTTTTCAGGGAAAGAGACCCAGTACTTC.

The rearrangement uses TRBV4-3 and TRBJ1-4; D not certain. Between the trimmed V and J ends, which lost 4 bases and 5 bases, there was a span of 8 bases. CDR1 and CDR2 from the germline V gene are LGHNA and YSLEER. The CDR3 runs to 13 residues. The CDR3 protein is CASSPVVNEKLFF. In DNA form, the CDR3 reads TGCGCCAGCAGCCCTGTCGTGAATGAAAAACTGTTTTTT.

As concerns this clonotype: Since a much larger clone is just one base distant, this may be a read error. The V and J genes are TRBV7-9 and TRBJ2-7; D is uncertain. Germline V lookup: CDR1 SEHNR, CDR2 FQNEAQ (reference sequence). This CDR3 region has 10 residues. Trimming cost V 4 bases and J 5 bases, with 3 bases left between them. CDR3: CASSSDEQYF. Here the CDR3 DNA reads TGTGCCAGCAGCTCGGACGAGCAGTACTTC.

Many counts were recorded for this clonotype. The chain couples TRBV15 to TRBJ1-3, with 8 bases aligning to TRBD1. V trimming: 3 bases; J trimming: 0 bases; junction bases outside the gene matches: 1. The CDR3 contains 15 residues. Germline V lookup: CDR1 LNHNV, CDR2 YYDKDF (reference sequence). CDR3 sequence (DNA): TGTGCCACCAGCAGGGACAGGGTCTCTGGAAACACCATATATTTT. This gives the protein CATSRDRVSGNTIYF.

The chain recombines TRBV15 with TRBJ1-5, with a tentative D call TRBD1 (6 bases). The CDR3 is made up of 14 amino acids. Germline assignment: CDR1 LNHNV and CDR2 YYDKDF (reference sequence). V lost 5 bases and J lost 7, with 15 bases in between. The CDR3: CATSLARGFQPQHF. CDR3 DNA sequence: TGTGCCACCAGCCTTGCCAGGGGCTTCCAGCCCCAGCATTTT.

This clonotype was recorded a few times. J is TRBJ2-7 and V is TRBV7-9, with 10 bases identical to TRBD1. Germline CDR1 reads SEHNR; CDR2 reads FQNEAQ (reference sequence). Trimming cost V 1 base and J 6 bases; bases outside gene matches: 3. The CDR3 length is 14 residues. The CDR3 sequence: CASSLVGTGVEQYF. The CDR3 nucleotides read TGTGCCAGCAGCTTAGTGGGGACAGGGGTCGAGCAGTACTTC.

This chain joins TRBV20-1 and TRBJ1-5, with TRBD1 matching over 12 bases. The CDR3 is made up of 16 amino acids. V was pared by 0 bases and J by 7 bases, with 7 bases of the junction left unmatched. Germline loops: CDR1 DFQATT, CDR2 SNEGSKA (reference sequence). The CDR3 loop is CSARDLGQGARQPQHF. The DNA of the CDR3 is TGCAGTGCTAGAGACCTGGGACAGGGGGCGCGACAGCCCCAGCATTTT.

This clonotype appeared once. Just one base apart from a much larger clone, this may be a read error. This rearrangement joins TRBV19 to TRBJ2-7; 7 bases line up with TRBD2. The CDR3 totals 13 residues. J lost 0 bases, V lost 8 bases, and 4 bases had no gene match. The V gene's germline CDR1 is LNHDA and CDR2 SQIVND (reference sequence). The CDR3 bases are TGTGCCAGTGGGCGGGAGCCCTCCTACGAGCAGTACTTC. This codes for CASGREPSYEQYF.

This clonotype has a count of ten or more. The chain joins TRBV29-1 to TRBJ2-6; D not resolved. This CDR3 has 13 amino acids. Germline CDR1 reads SQVTM; CDR2 reads ANQGSEA. Trimming left V 2 bases short and J 3 bases short, with 5 bases between. The CDR3 region is CSVERIGANVLTF. DNA for the CDR3: TGCAGCGTTGAAAGGATTGGGGCCAACGTCCTGACTTTC.